Sequencing of this TCR beta chain was carried out in a study of beta chain features in type 1 diabetes. This clone was seen a few times. What it binds is unknown. Expressed TCRB transcripts were sequenced, since all the RNA that had been isolated was reverse transcribed. Naive, central memory and regulatory T cell samples averaged about 3.4 million reads. Assay: immunoSEQ multiplex PCR; the TCRdb copy retains only in-frame clones and omits some. The sample records 400,000 or so clones, over 10% being singletons. The CDR3 is 17 amino acids. Between the trimmed V and J ends, which lost 1 base and 5 bases, there was a span of 20 bases. CDR1 is LNHNV and CDR2 is YYDKDF in the germline V gene (reference sequence). Study-level findings and limits: The similarity of naive, central memory and Treg TCRB repertoires appeared greater among patients than among healthy donors. PCR may have favored shorter templates equally in patients and controls. Reduced insertions and increased deletions marked VDJ junctions in type 1 diabetes patients. In every one of the four CD4+ subsets, TCRB CDR3s were moderately but significantly shorter in Type 1 diabetes patients.

This receptor was obtained from a woman in her late teens or twenties with type 1 diabetes. The specimen was naive CD4+ T cells from blood. This rearrangement joins TRBV15 to TRBJ2-5, with a possible D match to TRBD2 (7 bases). CDR3 residues: CATSRVRASGQSETQYF. CDR3 coding DNA: TGTGCCACCAGCAGAGTTCGGGCTAGCGGACAGTCGGAGACCCAGTACTTC. The full variable domain, in which reference TRBV15 and TRBJ2-5 provide the parts outside the CDR3, is DAMVIQNPRYQVTQFGKPVTLSCSQTLNHNVMYWYQQKSSQAPKLLFHYYDKDFNNEADTPDNFQSRRPNTSFCFLDIRSPGLGDTAMYLCATSRVRASGQSETQYFGPGTRLLVL.